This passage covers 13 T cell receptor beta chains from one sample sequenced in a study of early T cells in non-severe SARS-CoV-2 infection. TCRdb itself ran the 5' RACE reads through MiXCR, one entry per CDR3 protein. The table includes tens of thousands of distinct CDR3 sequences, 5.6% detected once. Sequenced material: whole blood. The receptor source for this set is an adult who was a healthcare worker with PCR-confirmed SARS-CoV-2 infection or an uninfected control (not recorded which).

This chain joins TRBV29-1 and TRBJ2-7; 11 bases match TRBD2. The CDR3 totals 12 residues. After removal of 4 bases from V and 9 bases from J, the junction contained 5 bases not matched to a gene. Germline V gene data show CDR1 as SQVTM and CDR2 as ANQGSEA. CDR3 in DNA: TGCAGCGTTGCTGGGACTAGCGGTCGGCAGTACTTC. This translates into CSVAGTSGRQYF.

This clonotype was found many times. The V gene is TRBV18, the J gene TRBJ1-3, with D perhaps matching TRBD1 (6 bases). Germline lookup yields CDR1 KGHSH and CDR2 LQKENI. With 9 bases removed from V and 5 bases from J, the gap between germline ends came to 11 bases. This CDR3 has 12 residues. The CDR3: CASSDSRNTIYF. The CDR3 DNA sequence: TGTGCCAGTTCGGACAGTCGAAACACCATATATTTT.

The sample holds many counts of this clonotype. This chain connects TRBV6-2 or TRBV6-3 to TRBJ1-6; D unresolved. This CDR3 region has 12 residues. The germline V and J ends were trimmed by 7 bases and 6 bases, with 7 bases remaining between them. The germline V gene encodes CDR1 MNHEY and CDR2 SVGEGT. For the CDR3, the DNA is TGTGCCAGCACCGAGCTTAATTCACCCCTCCACTTT. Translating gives CASTELNSPLHF.

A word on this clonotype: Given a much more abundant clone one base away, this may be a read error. CDR3 sequence reads: CVSSKPGQPEQYF. The CDR3 coding sequence is TGTGTCAGCAGTAAACCGGGACAGCCCGAGCAGTACTTC. The chain employs TRBV7-2 and TRBJ2-7; 7 bases fit TRBD1. Germline CDR1 reads SGHTA; CDR2 reads FQGNSA. The CDR3 length is 13 residues.

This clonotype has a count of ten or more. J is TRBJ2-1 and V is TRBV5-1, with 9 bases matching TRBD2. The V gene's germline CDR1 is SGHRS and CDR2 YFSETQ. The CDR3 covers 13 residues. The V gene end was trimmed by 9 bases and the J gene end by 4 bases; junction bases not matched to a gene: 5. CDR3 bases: TGCGCCACCCGGACTAGCGATTACAATGAGCAGTTCTTC. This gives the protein CATRTSDYNEQFF.

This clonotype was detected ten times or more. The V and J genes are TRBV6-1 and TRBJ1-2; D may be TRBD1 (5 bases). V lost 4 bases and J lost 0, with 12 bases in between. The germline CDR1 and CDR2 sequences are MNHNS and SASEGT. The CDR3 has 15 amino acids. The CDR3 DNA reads TGTGCCAGCAGTGGCCAGCCGACAGCTAACTATGGCTACACCTTC. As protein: CASSGQPTANYGYTF.

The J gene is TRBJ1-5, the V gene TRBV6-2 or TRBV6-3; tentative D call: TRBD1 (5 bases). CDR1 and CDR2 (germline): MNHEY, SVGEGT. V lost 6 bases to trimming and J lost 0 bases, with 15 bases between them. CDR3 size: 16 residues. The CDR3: CASSPEQGYSNQPQHF. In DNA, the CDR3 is TGTGCCAGCAGCCCCGAGCAGGGCTATAGCAATCAGCCCCAGCATTTT.

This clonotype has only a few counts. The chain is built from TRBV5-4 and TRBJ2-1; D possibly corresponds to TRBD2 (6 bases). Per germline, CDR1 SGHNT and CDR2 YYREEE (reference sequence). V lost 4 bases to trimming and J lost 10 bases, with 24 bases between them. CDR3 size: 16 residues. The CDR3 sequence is CASSPERVTLRGEQFF. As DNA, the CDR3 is TGTGCCAGCAGCCCTGAGCGGGTCACTCTCAGAGGGGAGCAGTTCTTC.

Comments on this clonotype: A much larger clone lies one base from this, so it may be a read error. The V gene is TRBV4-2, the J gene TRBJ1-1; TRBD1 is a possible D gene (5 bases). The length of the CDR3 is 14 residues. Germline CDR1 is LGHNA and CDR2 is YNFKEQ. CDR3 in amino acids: CASGQDFRATEAFF. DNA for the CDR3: TGTGCCAGCGGCCAAGATTTCAGGGCCACTGAAGCTTTCTTT.

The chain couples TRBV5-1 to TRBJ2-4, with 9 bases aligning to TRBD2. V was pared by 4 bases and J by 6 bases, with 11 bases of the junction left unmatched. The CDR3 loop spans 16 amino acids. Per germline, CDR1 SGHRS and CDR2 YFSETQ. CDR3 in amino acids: CASSPTGPSGANIQYF. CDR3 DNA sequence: TGCGCCAGCAGCCCGACGGGCCCTAGCGGGGCAAACATTCAGTACTTC.

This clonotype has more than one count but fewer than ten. Here the CDR3 reads CASSYSSGGPGEQFF. The CDR3 DNA reads TGTGCCAGCAGTTACTCGTCGGGGGGGCCTGGTGAGCAGTTCTTC. This chain links TRBV6-6 with TRBJ2-1, with TRBD2 identical over 8 bases. Germline V gene sequence: CDR1 MNHNY, CDR2 SVGAGI (reference sequence). Losses at the gene ends were 0 bases for V and 9 bases for J; bases not matched to a gene: 7. This CDR3 region has 15 residues.

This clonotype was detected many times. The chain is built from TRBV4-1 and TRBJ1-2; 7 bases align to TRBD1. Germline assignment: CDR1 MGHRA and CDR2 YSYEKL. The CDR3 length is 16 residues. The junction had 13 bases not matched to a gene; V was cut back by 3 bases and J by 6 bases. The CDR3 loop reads CASSHIGRGRKDGYTF. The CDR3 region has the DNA TGCGCCAGCAGCCACATCGGGAGGGGGCGGAAGGATGGCTACACCTTC.

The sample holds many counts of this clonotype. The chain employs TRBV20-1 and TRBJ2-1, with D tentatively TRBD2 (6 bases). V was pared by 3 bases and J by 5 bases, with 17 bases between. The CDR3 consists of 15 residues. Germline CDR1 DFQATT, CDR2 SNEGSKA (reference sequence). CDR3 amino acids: CSARTRASVNNEQFF. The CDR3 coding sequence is TGCAGTGCTAGGACCCGGGCTAGCGTAAACAATGAGCAGTTCTTC.